Described below is a single T cell receptor beta chain sequence and its context. The data belong to a study of monozygotic twins with inflammatory bowel disease. Germline lookup yields CDR1 SGHRS and CDR2 YFSETQ. The CDR3 has 17 amino acids. TCRdb reprocessed the 5' RACE reads; each CDR3 protein has one entry and no DNA is given. The table lists some 100,000 distinct CDR3 sequences. Each donor supplied around 2.3 ml of blood. This clonotype originated in a human donor with ulcerative colitis or Crohn's disease, or a healthy co-twin of an affected twin (not recorded which). The source material was blood. The gene calls are TRBV5-1 and TRBJ2-3; the D gene TCRdb calls, TRBD1, cannot be checked with no DNA. The CDR3 reads CASSLVSRGRATDTQYF. Together with reference TRBV5-1 and TRBJ2-3, the CDR3 gives the full variable domain: KAGVTQTPRYLIKTRGQQVTLSCSPISGHRSVSWYQQTPGQGLQFLFEYFSETQRNKGNFPGRFSGRQFSNSRSEMNVSTLELGDSALYLCASSLVSRGRATDTQYFGPGTRLTVL.